Following are 29 T cell receptor beta chains from one sample sequenced in a study of T cell changes during pregnancy in multiple sclerosis. Generated by immunoSEQ multiplex PCR, the TCRdb table keeps only in-frame clones and is missing some. The data contain 40,000 to 50,000 clones, more than 85% of them singletons. Sequencing used CD4+ T cells from peripheral blood mononuclear cells, obtained after pregnancy. The receptors come from a female donor in good health, enrolled as a control in a pregnancy study.

This clone was seen just once. The genes are TRBV28 and TRBJ1-4, with D maybe TRBD1 (6 bases). Trimming stripped 8 bases from V and 6 bases from J, with 22 bases between. The CDR3 is made up of 16 amino acids. Germline loops: CDR1 MDHEN, CDR2 SYDVKM. CDR3 region: CASRSRSGQFYEKLFF. The CDR3 DNA follows: TGTGCCAGCCGGTCCCGGTCCGGACAGTTTTATGAAAAACTGTTTTTT.

The rearrangement uses TRBV19 and TRBJ2-3; TRBD2 matches at 11 bases. Germline trimming cut 6 bases from V and 1 base from J; bases unmatched to any gene: 9. This CDR3 contains 17 residues. The germline gives CDR1 LNHDA, CDR2 SQIVND (reference sequence). For the CDR3, the DNA is TGTGCCAGTAGCCAGAGGCCACTAGCGGGAGGCACAGATACGCAGTATTTT. This gives the protein CASSQRPLAGGTDTQYF.

This rearrangement joins TRBV4-2 to TRBJ2-3, with 12 nucleotides matching TRBD2. V shed 0 bases and J 5 bases; nucleotides not matched to a gene: 6. Germline V gives CDR1 LGHNA, CDR2 YNFKEQ. The CDR3 has 17 residues. The CDR3 nucleotides are TGTGCCAGCAGCCAAGATAACCGACTAGCGGGAGAAGATACGCAGTATTTT. The encoded protein is CASSQDNRLAGEDTQYF.

This sequence joins TRBV28 and TRBJ2-7; TRBD2 matches at 7 bases. This CDR3 is built from 13 residues. Germline-derived CDR1 and CDR2 are MDHEN and SYDVKM. Losses at the gene ends were 8 bases for V and 4 bases for J; bases not matched to a gene: 8. CDR3 coding DNA: TGTGCCAGCCAAAGCGGGGCAATTTACGAGCAGTACTTC. Amino acids: CASQSGAIYEQYF.

The chain joins TRBV6-1 to TRBJ1-2, with no clear D. This CDR3 region has 13 residues. Per the germline V gene, CDR1 is MNHNS and CDR2 is SASEGT. Trimming left V 2 bases short and J 8 bases short, with 12 bases between. DNA of the CDR3: TGTGCCAGCAGTGAAAGAAGGGAGGAGGGCTACACCTTC. It encodes CASSERREEGYTF.

V usage is TRBV4-3 and J usage is TRBJ2-1; TRBD2 agrees at 15 bases. Unmatched junction bases numbered 12, after V lost 4 bases and J lost 2 bases. Germline CDR1 and CDR2: LGHNA and YSLEER. The CDR3 runs to 20 residues. CDR3 residues: CASSRHARTSGRATYNEQFF. CDR3 nucleotides: TGCGCCAGCAGCCGCCACGCCAGGACTAGCGGGAGGGCCACCTACAATGAGCAGTTCTTC.

The chain recombines TRBV6-5 with TRBJ2-3, with 7 bases aligning to TRBD1. J gave up 4 bases and V 4 bases, and 2 bases lay outside the gene matches. Germline V gives CDR1 MNHEY, CDR2 SVGAGI. The CDR3 contains 13 residues. In nucleotides, the CDR3 is TGTGCCAGCAGTTGGCAGGGGGCAGATACGCAGTATTTT. The encoded protein is CASSWQGADTQYF.

This chain connects TRBV6-5 to TRBJ1-2; 12 nucleotides line up with TRBD1. Germline-derived CDR1 and CDR2 are MNHEY and SVGAGI. V trimming: 4 bases; J trimming: 7 bases; junction bases outside the gene matches: 7. This CDR3 region has 15 residues. CDR3 region: CASSSPGQGAGGYTF. The CDR3 DNA sequence: TGTGCCAGCAGTTCCCCGGGACAGGGGGCAGGTGGCTACACCTTC.

J is TRBJ1-2 and V is TRBV21-1; no DNA check was done on the table's D call, TRBD1. TRBV21-1 is labeled a pseudogene. The CDR3 runs 17 residues. The CDR3 DNA reads TGTGCCAGCAAGGACCAAAGTGTAGACAGCTTTCACTATGGCTACACCTTC. This codes for CASKDQSVDSFHYGYTF.

This chain connects TRBV28 to TRBJ1-4, with a possible D match to TRBD1 (6 bases). Germline-derived CDR1 and CDR2 are MDHEN and SYDVKM. The CDR3 extends over 15 amino acids. V was shortened by 3 bases and J by 3 bases, with 11 bases between the two germline ends. Here the CDR3 reads CASSFMGAANEKLFF. CDR3 in DNA: TGTGCCAGCAGTTTTATGGGGGCGGCTAATGAAAAACTGTTTTTT.

This chain uses TRBV27 with TRBJ2-3; 16 nucleotides align to TRBD2. Germline CDR1 MNHEY, CDR2 SMNVEV (reference sequence). This CDR3 is 14 amino acids long. J lost 14 bases, V lost 4 bases, and 6 bases had no gene match. As DNA, the CDR3 is TGTGCCAGCAGTTCAGGGACTAGCGGGGGGGCGTGGTATTTT. The encoded protein is CASSSGTSGGAWYF.

Here the CDR3 reads CVSHPTGAGYGYTF. The CDR3 bases are TGTGTAAGCCATCCGACAGGGGCCGGTTATGGCTACACCTTC. This chain uses TRBV28 with TRBJ1-2; 8 bases are a match to TRBD1. CDR3 length: 14 amino acids. Germline V gives CDR1 MDHEN, CDR2 SYDVKM.

The V and J genes are TRBV6-1 and TRBJ1-5; TRBD1 is a possible D gene (5 bases). Germline CDR1 MNHNS, CDR2 SASEGT. V was shortened by 6 bases and J by 0 bases, with 9 bases between the two germline ends. This CDR3 spans 14 amino acids. The DNA for the CDR3 is TGTGCCAGCAGGGGGGGGGATAGCAATCAGCCCCAGCATTTT. Protein product: CASRGGDSNQPQHF.

The chain joins TRBV19 to TRBJ2-2, with D unresolved. Trimming pared 5 bases from V and 3 bases from J, leaving 4 bases between. Germline values: CDR1 LNHDA, CDR2 SQIVND (reference sequence). The CDR3 sequence is 12 residues long. As DNA, the CDR3 is TGTGCCAGTAGTCTCTACACCGGGGAGCTGTTTTTT. Protein sequence: CASSLYTGELFF.

The genes are TRBV2 and TRBJ2-1; 12 nucleotides align to TRBD2. Trimming cost V 6 bases and J 7 bases; bases outside gene matches: 7. Germline V gives CDR1 SNHLY, CDR2 FYNNEI. CDR3 length: 15 amino acids. The CDR3 sequence: CASSPLAGGQNEQFF. The DNA for the CDR3 is TGTGCCAGCAGCCCCCTAGCGGGAGGGCAAAATGAGCAGTTCTTC.

This clone has only a few counts. The chain links TRBV18 to TRBJ1-1; TRBD1 matches at 8 bases. The CDR3 covers 11 residues. V was pared by 4 bases and J by 8 bases, with 0 bases of the junction left unmatched. Germline loops: CDR1 KGHSH, CDR2 LQKENI. The CDR3 DNA is TGTGCCAGCTCACGGACAGGGGAAGCTTTCTTT. It yields the protein CASSRTGEAFF.

The rearrangement uses TRBV28 and TRBJ2-7; D gene unclear. The V and J ends lost 3 bases and 0 bases respectively, with 3 bases between them. The CDR3 is 12 residues long. The V gene's germline CDR1 is MDHEN and CDR2 SYDVKM. The CDR3 region is CASSFGSYEQYF. In DNA form, the CDR3 reads TGTGCCAGCAGTTTCGGCTCCTACGAGCAGTACTTC. Using reference TRBV28 and TRBJ2-7 for the parts outside the CDR3, the full variable domain is DVKVTQSSRYLVKRTGEKVFLECVQDMDHENMFWYRQDPGLGLRLIYFSYDVKMKEKGDIPEGYSVSREKKERFSLILESASTNQTSMYLCASSFGSYEQYFGPGTRLTVT.

This chain joins TRBV6-5 and TRBJ1-2; tentative D call: TRBD1 (5 bases). V lost 5 bases, J lost 3 bases, and 13 bases lay in between. This CDR3 comprises 14 residues. Germline values: CDR1 MNHEY, CDR2 SVGAGI. CDR3 nucleotide sequence: TGTGCCAGCAGTCAATCGGGGGGAGACTATGGCTACACCTTC. It encodes CASSQSGGDYGYTF.

This chain joins TRBV19 and TRBJ2-1, with unresolved D. This CDR3 contains 15 residues. Germline V lookup: CDR1 LNHDA, CDR2 SQIVND (reference sequence). V was trimmed by 7 bases and J by 0 bases, leaving 13 bases between them. CDR3 protein: CASTLGGVSYNEQFF. In DNA, the CDR3 is TGTGCCAGTACGCTCGGCGGAGTCTCCTACAATGAGCAGTTCTTC.

With regard to this clone: Other DNA sequences in the same sample also yield this CDR3. The chain couples TRBV4-3 to TRBJ2-3, with D uncertain. Germline values: CDR1 LGHNA, CDR2 YSLEER. The V and J ends lost 1 base and 3 bases respectively, with 5 bases between them. The CDR3 consists of 13 residues. The CDR3 DNA follows: TGCGCCAGCAGCCAAGCCCTAACAGATACGCAGTATTTT. It encodes CASSQALTDTQYF.

V gene TRBV9 combines with J gene TRBJ2-5; no clear D gene. This CDR3 is 13 amino acids long. With 4 bases removed from V and 5 bases from J, the gap between germline ends came to 12 bases. Germline values: CDR1 SGDLS, CDR2 YYNGEE. CDR3 DNA sequence: TGTGCCAGCAGCCCACCCTTCCGGGAGACCCAGTACTTC. Amino acid sequence: CASSPPFRETQYF.

The chain has TRBV2 and TRBJ2-1; tentatively, D is TRBD2 (6 bases). V was trimmed by 6 bases and J by 15 bases, leaving 18 bases between them. Germline CDR1 reads SNHLY; CDR2 reads FYNNEI. CDR3 length: 12 amino acids. The CDR3 nucleotides are TGTGCCAGCAGGGGTAGCGGTCGAGAGTGGTTCTTC. Its protein is CASRGSGREWFF.

The V and J genes are TRBV19 and TRBJ1-2; no definite D call. V was shortened by 3 bases and J by 5 bases, with 10 bases between the two germline ends. Germline CDR1 reads LNHDA; CDR2 reads SQIVND (reference sequence). This CDR3 is 13 amino acids long. The CDR3: CASSIAFQYGYTF. Written as DNA, the CDR3 is TGTGCCAGTAGTATCGCTTTTCAGTATGGCTACACCTTC.

The chain recombines TRBV28 with TRBJ2-3; TRBD2 aligns across 11 bases. The CDR3 has 16 amino acids. Germline CDR1 MDHEN, CDR2 SYDVKM. V shed 6 bases, J shed 2 bases, and the junction held 7 bases outside the gene matches. In DNA form, the CDR3 reads TGTGCCAGCAGCCGCCCACTAGCGGGGGCCACAGATACGCAGTATTTT. This translates into CASSRPLAGATDTQYF.

This chain uses TRBV28 with TRBJ2-3, with TRBD1 identical over 7 bases. Unmatched junction bases numbered 4, after V lost 5 bases and J lost 2 bases. The CDR3 consists of 14 residues. Germline V gene sequence: CDR1 MDHEN, CDR2 SYDVKM. The chain's CDR3 is CASSPGGATDTQYF. In DNA, the CDR3 is TGTGCCAGCAGTCCAGGGGGAGCCACAGATACGCAGTATTTT.

The chain joins TRBV6-5 to TRBJ2-7; 9 bases match TRBD2. The ends lost 2 bases at V and 4 bases at J; junction bases unmatched: 6. CDR1 is MNHEY, CDR2 SVGAGI, per germline. The length of the CDR3 is 15 residues. The CDR3 DNA is TGTGCCAGCAGTTACGGGGGCGGGGGGGGATACGAGCAGTACTTC. Translating gives CASSYGGGGGYEQYF.

The V call is TRBV7-2, the J call TRBJ2-3; D may be TRBD2 (6 bases). The V gene lost 1 base and the J gene lost 0 bases, with 8 bases spanning the gap. Germline assignment: CDR1 SGHTA and CDR2 FQGNSA. The CDR3 totals 15 residues. This CDR3 is CASSLGGLSTDTQYF. As DNA, the CDR3 is TGTGCCAGCAGCTTAGGGGGACTTAGCACAGATACGCAGTATTTT.

V and J are TRBV6-6 and TRBJ2-7; D possibly corresponds to TRBD2 (6 bases). Germline CDR1 is MNHNY and CDR2 is SVGAGI (reference sequence). V lost 5 bases and J lost 4, with 15 bases in between. There are 14 residues in the CDR3. The CDR3 spells CASSPGTPPYEQYF. Written as DNA, the CDR3 is TGTGCCAGCAGTCCTGGGACTCCACCTTACGAGCAGTACTTC.

This clone has a single count. The CDR3 here is CASSPLIQGTEAFF. In nucleotides, the CDR3 is TGTGCCAGTAGTCCCCTCATACAGGGAACTGAAGCTTTCTTT. V gene TRBV19 combines with J gene TRBJ1-1; D is perhaps TRBD1 (6 bases). This CDR3 spans 14 amino acids. The V gene's germline CDR1 is LNHDA and CDR2 SQIVND (reference sequence). Trimming took off 5 bases at V and 5 bases at J, with 15 bases between the two ends.